A single T cell receptor beta chain is shown here with its context. This entry belongs to a study of T cell repertoires in cytomegalovirus infection. Unmatched junction bases numbered 6, after V lost 0 bases and J lost 3 bases. The germline gives CDR1 SGHDN, CDR2 FVKESK. CDR3 size: 17 residues. TCRdb reanalysed the reads using MiXCR and keeps one entry per CDR3 protein. The profile shows roughly 640,000 distinct CDR3 sequences, approximately 24% of them singletons. The specimen sequenced was CD8+ T cells from PBMCs. The sequence came from a human donor in good health (CMV status not recorded). Some clones in this sample may be carry-over from other donors' samples. The V gene is TRBV14, the J gene TRBJ1-1, with TRBD1 matching 11 bases. Here the CDR3 DNA reads TGTGCCAGCAGCCAAGATAAAAGGACAGGGGGCGACACTGAAGCTTTCTTT. Translation gives CASSQDKRTGGDTEAFF. Combining the CDR3 with reference TRBV14 and TRBJ1-1 gives the whole variable domain EAGVTQFPSHSVIEKGQTVTLRCDPISGHDNLYWYRRVMGKEIKFLLHFVKESKQDESGMPNNRFLAERTGGTYSTLKVQPAELEDSGVYFCASSQDKRTGGDTEAFFGQGTRLTVV.